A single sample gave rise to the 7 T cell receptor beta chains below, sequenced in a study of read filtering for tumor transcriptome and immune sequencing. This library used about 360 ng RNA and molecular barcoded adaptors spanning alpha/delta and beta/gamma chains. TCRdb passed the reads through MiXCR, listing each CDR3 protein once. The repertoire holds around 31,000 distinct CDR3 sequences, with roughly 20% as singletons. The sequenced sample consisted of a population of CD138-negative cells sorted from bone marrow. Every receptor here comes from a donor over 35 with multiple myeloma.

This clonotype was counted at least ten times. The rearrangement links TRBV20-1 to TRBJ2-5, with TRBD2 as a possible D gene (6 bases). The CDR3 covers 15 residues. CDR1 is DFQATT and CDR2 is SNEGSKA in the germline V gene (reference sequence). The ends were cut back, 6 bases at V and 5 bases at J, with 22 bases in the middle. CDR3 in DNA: TGCAGTGCCCCCGACCCGACTAGTTTGTACGAGACCCAGTACTTC. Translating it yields CSAPDPTSLYETQYF.

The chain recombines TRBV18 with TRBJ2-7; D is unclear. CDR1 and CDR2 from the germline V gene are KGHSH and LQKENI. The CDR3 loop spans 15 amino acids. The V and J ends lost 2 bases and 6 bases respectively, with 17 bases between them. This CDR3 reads CASSPFSIGFCEQYF. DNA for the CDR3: TGTGCCAGCTCACCATTCAGTATAGGATTCTGCGAGCAGTACTTC.

CDR3 protein: CASSPSGSGDNEQFF. The CDR3 DNA is TGTGCCAGCAGCCCCAGCGGGAGCGGGGACAATGAGCAGTTCTTC. The chain has TRBV28 and TRBJ2-1; 8 bases match TRBD2. Germline lookup yields CDR1 MDHEN and CDR2 SYDVKM. V dropped 6 bases and J dropped 5; count of bases not matched to a gene: 9. The CDR3 loop spans 15 amino acids.

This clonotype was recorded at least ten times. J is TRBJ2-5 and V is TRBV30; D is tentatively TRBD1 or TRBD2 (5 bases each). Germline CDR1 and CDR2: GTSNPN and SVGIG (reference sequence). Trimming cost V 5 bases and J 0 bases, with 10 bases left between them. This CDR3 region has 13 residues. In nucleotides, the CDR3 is TGTGCCTGGTCGCCGGGGCACCAAGAGACCCAGTACTTC. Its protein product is CAWSPGHQETQYF.

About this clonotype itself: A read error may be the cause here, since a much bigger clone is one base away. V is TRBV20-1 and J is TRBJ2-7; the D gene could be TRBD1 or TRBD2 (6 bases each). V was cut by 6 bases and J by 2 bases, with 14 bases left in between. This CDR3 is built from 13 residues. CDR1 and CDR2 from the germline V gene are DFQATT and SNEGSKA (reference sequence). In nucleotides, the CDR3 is TGCAGTGCAAGGGGGGCGGGTACCTACGAGCAGTACTTC. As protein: CSARGAGTYEQYF.

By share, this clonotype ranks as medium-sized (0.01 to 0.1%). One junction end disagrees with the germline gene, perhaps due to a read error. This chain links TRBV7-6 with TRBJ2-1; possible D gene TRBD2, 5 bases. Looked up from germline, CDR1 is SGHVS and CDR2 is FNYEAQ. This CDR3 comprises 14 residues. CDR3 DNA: TGTGCTAGCAGCTTAGGGAGCTCCTACAATGAGCAGTTCTTC. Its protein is CASSLGSSYNEQFF.

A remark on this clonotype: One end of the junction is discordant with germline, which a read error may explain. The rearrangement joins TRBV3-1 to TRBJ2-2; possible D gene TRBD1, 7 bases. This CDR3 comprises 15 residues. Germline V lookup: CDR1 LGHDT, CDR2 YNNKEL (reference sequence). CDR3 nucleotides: TGTGCCAGCAGCTCACCCCAGGGGGGCACCGGGGAGCTGTTCTTT. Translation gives CASSSPQGGTGELFF.